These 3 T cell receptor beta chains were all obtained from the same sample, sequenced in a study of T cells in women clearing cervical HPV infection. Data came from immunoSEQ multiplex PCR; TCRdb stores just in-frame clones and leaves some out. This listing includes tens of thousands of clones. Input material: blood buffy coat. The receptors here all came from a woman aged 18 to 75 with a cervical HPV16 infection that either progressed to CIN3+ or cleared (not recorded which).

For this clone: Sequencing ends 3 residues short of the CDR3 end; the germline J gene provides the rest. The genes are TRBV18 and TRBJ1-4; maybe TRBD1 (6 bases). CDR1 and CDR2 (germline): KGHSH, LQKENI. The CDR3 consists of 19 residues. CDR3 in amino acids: CASSPTISGASSYNSPLFF. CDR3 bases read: TGTGCCAGCTCACCCACCATCTCAGGGGCGAGCTCCTATAATTCACCA.

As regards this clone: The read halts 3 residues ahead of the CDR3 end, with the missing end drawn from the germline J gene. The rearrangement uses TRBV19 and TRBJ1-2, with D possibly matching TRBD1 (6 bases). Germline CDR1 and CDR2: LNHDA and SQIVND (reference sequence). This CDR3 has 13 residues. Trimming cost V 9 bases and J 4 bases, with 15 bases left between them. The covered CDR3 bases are TGTGCCAGCAACAGGGACGGAAGCTATGGC. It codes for CASNRDGSYG. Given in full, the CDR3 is CASNRDGSYGYTF. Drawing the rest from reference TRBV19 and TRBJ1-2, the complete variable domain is DGGITQSPKYLFRKEGQNVTLSCEQNLNHDAMYWYRQDPGQGLRLIYYSQIVNDFQKGDIAEGYSVSREKKESFPLTVTSAQKNPTAFYLCASNRDGSYGYTFGSGTRLTVV.

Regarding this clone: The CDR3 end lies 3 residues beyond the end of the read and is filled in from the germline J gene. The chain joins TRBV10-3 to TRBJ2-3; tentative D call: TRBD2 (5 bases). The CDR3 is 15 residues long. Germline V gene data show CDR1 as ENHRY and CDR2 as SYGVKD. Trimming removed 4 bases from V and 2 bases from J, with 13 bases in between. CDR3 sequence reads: CAISVASSITDTQYF. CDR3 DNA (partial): TGTGCCATCAGTGTAGCTAGCAGCATCACAGATACG.